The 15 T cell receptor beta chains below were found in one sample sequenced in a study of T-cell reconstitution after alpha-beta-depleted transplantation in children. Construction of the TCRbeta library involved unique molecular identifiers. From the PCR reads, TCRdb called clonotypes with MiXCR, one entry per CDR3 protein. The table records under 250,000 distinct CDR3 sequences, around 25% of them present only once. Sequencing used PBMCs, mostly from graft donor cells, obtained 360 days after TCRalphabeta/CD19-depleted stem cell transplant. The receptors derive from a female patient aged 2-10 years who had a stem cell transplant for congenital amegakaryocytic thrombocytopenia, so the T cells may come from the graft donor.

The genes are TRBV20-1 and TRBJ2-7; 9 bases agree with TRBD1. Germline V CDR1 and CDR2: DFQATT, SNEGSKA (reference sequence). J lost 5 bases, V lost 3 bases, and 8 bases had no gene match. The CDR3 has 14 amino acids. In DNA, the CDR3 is TGCAGTGCTAGCGCTCCGGGACAGGGTGACGAGCAGTACTTC. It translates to CSASAPGQGDEQYF.

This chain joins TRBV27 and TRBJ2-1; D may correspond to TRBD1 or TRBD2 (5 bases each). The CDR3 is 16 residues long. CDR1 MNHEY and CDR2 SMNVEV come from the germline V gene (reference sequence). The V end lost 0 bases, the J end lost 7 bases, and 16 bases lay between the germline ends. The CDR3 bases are TGTGCCAGCAGTTTATCTAAGGGACCCCCGAGGAATGAGCAGTTCTTC. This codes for CASSLSKGPPRNEQFF.

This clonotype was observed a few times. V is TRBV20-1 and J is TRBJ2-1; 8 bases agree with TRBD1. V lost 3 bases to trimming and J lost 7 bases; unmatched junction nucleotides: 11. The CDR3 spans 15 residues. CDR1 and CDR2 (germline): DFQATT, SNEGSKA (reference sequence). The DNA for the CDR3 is TGCAGTGCTAGTAAGGGGTCAGGGGGCCCAAATGAGCAGTTCTTC. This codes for CSASKGSGGPNEQFF.

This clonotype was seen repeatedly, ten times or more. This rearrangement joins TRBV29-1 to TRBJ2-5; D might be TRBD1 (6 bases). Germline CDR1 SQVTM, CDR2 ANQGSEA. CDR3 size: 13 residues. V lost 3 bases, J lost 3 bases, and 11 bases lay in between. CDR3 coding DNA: TGCAGCGTTGAGTACACAGGGAAAGAGACCCAGTACTTC. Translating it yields CSVEYTGKETQYF.

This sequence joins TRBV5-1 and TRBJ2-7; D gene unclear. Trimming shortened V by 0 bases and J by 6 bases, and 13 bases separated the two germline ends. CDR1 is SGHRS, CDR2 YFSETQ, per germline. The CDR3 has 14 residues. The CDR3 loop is CASSLVEPPGEQYF. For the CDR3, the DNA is TGCGCCAGCAGCTTGGTGGAACCCCCCGGCGAGCAGTACTTC.

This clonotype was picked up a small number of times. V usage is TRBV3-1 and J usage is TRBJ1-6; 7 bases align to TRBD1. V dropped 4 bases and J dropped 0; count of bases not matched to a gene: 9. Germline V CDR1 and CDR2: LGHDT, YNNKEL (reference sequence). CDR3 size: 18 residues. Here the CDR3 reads CASSREPGQSSYNSPLHF. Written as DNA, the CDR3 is TGTGCCAGCAGCCGCGAACCGGGACAGAGCTCCTATAATTCACCCCTCCACTTT. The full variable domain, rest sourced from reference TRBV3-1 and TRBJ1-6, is DTAVSQTPKYLVTQMGNDKSIKCEQNLGHDTMYWYKQDSKKFLKIMFSYNNKELIINETVPNRFSPKSPDKAHLNLHINSLELGDSAVYFCASSREPGQSSYNSPLHFGNGTRLTVT.

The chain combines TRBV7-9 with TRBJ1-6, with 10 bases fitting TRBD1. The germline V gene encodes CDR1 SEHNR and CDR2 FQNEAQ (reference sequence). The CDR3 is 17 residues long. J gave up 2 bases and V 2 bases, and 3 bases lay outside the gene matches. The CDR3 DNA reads TGTGCCAGCAGCTTATCCGACAGGGGGCCCTATAATTCACCCCTCCACTTT. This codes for CASSLSDRGPYNSPLHF.

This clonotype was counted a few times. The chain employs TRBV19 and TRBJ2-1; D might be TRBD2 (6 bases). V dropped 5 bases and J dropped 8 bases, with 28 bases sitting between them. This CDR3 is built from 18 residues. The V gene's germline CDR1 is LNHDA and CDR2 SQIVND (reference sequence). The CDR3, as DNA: TGTGCCAGTAGTCCCCCTTGGGATACGGGGACTTATACCGATGAGCAGTTCTTC. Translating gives CASSPPWDTGTYTDEQFF.

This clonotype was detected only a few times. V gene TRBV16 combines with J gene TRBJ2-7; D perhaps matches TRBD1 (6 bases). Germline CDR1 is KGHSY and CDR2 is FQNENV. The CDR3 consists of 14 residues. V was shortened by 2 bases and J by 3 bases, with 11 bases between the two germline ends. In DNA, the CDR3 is TGTGCCAGCAGCCAAACAGGGCCCGTCTACGAGCAGTACTTC. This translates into CASSQTGPVYEQYF. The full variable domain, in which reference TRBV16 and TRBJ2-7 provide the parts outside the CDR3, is GEEVAQTPKHLVRGEGQKAKLYCAPIKGHSYVFWYQQVLKNEFKFLISFQNENVFDETGMPKERFSAKCLPNSPCSLEIQATKLEDSAVYFCASSQTGPVYEQYFGPGTRLTVT.

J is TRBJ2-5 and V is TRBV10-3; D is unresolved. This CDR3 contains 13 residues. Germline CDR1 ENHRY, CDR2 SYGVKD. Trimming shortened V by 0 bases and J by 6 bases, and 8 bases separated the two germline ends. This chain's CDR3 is CAISESERKTQYF. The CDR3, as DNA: TGTGCCATCAGTGAGTCCGAGCGCAAGACCCAGTACTTC.

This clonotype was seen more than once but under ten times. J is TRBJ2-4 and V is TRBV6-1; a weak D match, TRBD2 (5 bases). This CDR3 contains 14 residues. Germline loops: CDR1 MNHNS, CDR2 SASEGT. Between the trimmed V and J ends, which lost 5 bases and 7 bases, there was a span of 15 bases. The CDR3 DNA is TGTGCCAGCAGTCCTAGGGTTAGGGAGAACATTCAGTACTTC. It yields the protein CASSPRVRENIQYF.

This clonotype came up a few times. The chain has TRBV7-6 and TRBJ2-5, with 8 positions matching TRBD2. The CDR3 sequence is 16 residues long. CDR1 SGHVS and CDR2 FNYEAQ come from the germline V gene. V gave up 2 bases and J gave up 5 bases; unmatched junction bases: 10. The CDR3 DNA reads TGTGCCAGCAGCTTAAGATGGCGGGAGGTATGGGAGACCCAGTACTTC. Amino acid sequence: CASSLRWREVWETQYF.

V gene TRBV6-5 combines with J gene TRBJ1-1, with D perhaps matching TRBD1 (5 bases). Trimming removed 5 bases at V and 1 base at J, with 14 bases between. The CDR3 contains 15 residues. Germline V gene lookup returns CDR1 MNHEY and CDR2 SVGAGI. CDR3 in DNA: TGTGCCAGCAGTCCCAAGGGGACCTCGAACACTGAAGCTTTCTTT. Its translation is CASSPKGTSNTEAFF.

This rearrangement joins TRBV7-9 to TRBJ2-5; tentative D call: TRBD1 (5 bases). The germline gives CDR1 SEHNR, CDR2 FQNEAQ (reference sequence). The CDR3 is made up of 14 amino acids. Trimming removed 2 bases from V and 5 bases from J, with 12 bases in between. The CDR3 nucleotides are TGTGCCAGCAGCTTATACCAGGGTGGGGAGACCCAGTACTTC. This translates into CASSLYQGGETQYF.

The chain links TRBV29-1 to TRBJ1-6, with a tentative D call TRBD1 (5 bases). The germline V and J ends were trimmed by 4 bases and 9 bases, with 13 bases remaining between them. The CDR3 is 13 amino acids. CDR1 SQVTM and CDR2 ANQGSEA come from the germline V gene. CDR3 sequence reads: CSVGEGWGSPLHF. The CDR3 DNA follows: TGCAGCGTTGGGGAGGGGTGGGGTTCACCCCTCCACTTT.